A selection of T cell receptor beta chains follows, all from one sample in a study of blood T cells in healthy people across ages. TCRdb re-called the 5' RACE reads with MiXCR, one entry per CDR3 protein. The data show over 1,300,000 distinct CDR3 sequences, 45% to 70% seen once. Sequencing was carried out using blood. The receptors here all came from a man aged 18 to 30 in good health. The CDR3 runs from the conserved cysteine through the conserved F or W. A D gene is named only where the DNA matches it firmly. Clone size is stated in some rows and not others, as once, few, many or a class when expanded.

>.|.|TRBV7-9|TRBJ2-7
CASSFQGSGRNEQYF
TGTGCCAGCAGCTTCCAGGGGTCGGGTCGGAACGAGCAGTACTTC
>.|.|TRBV20-1|TRBJ1-1
CSAITGTTHTEAFF
TGCAGTGCTATTACCGGGACAACGCACACTGAAGCTTTCTTT
>.|TRBD1|TRBV14|TRBJ1-2
CASRRTGRSGYTF
TGTGCCAGCAGGCGGACAGGGCGAAGCGGCTACACCTTC
>.|TRBD2|TRBV12-3/TRBV12-4|TRBJ2-2
CASSTRTSGSDTGELFF
TGTGCCAGCAGTACGCGGACTAGCGGGTCGGACACCGGGGAGCTGTTTTTT
>.|.|TRBV20-1|TRBJ2-7
CSARSNRDYEQYF
TGCAGTGCTAGAAGTAACAGGGACTACGAGCAGTACTTC
>many|.|TRBV3-1|TRBJ2-3
CASSQKGDRTQYF
TGTGCCAGCAGCCAAAAGGGCGATCGTACGCAGTATTTT
>few|.|TRBV9|TRBJ2-3
CASSAAYLNTQYF
TGTGCCAGCAGCGCCGCTTATTTGAATACGCAGTATTTT
>.|.|TRBV4-2|TRBJ1-5
CASSTSSLGNQPQHF
TGTGCCAGCAGCACCAGTAGCTTGGGCAATCAGCCCCAGCATTTT
>.|.|TRBV20-1|TRBJ2-5
CSAIGVTGEETQYF
TGCAGTGCAATTGGGGTTACGGGAGAAGAGACCCAGTACTTC
>.|TRBD1|TRBV5-1|TRBJ1-2
CASRSDRDYTF
TGCGCCAGCAGATCCGACAGGGACTACACCTTC
>few|.|TRBV27|TRBJ2-5
CASSLWGAGETQYF
TGTGCCAGCAGTTTATGGGGTGCGGGAGAGACCCAGTACTTC
>many|.|TRBV4-3|TRBJ1-4
CASSQKGDPNEKLFF
TGCGCCAGCAGCCAAAAAGGGGATCCTAATGAAAAACTGTTTTTT
>.|TRBD2|TRBV3-1|TRBJ2-1
CASSLLAGARYEQFF
TGTGCCAGCAGCCTCCTAGCGGGAGCGAGGTACGAGCAGTTCTTC
>.|TRBD2|TRBV7-9|TRBJ2-1
CASSISSGRISEQFF
TGTGCCAGCAGCATTAGTAGCGGGAGAATCAGTGAGCAGTTCTTC
>.|.|TRBV9|TRBJ2-3
CASSVVFSTTHTDTQYF
TGTGCCAGCAGCGTAGTTTTCAGCACAACCCACACAGATACGCAGTATTTT
>.|.|TRBV19|TRBJ1-6
CASSMLGDSPLHF
TGTGCCAGTAGTATGCTGGGAGATTCACCCCTCCACTTT
>few|TRBD2|TRBV11-2|TRBJ2-7
CASSSFAGLAGGEQYF
TGTGCCAGCAGCTCGTTCGCGGGACTAGCGGGAGGCGAGCAGTACTTC
>.|.|TRBV27|TRBJ2-7
CASSPDRVSEQYF
TGTGCCAGCAGTCCGGACAGAGTAAGCGAGCAGTACTTC
>.|TRBD2|TRBV27|TRBJ2-7
CASRGPTAGKNEQYF
TGTGCCAGCAGGGGCCCCACAGCGGGGAAAAACGAGCAGTACTTC
>.|.|TRBV7-9|TRBJ2-7
CASSLVSEYEQYF
TGTGCCAGCAGCTTAGTCTCTGAATACGAGCAGTACTTC
>.|.|TRBV6-5|TRBJ2-2
CASSYSSGLSGELFF
TGTGCCAGCAGTTACTCTTCGGGGTTGTCCGGGGAGCTGTTTTTT
>.|TRBD1|TRBV7-9|TRBJ2-7
CASSWAGTAIFFTYEQYF
TGTGCCAGCAGCTGGGCCGGGACAGCAATCTTTTTTACCTACGAGCAGTACTTC
>.|.|TRBV6-2/TRBV6-3|TRBJ1-2
CASGQGYGGHGYTF
TGTGCCAGCGGCCAGGGATACGGGGGCCATGGCTACACCTTC
>.|.|TRBV6-1|TRBJ2-7
CAKGTGTHYYEQYF
TGTGCGAAGGGGACCGGGACTCATTACTACGAGCAGTACTTC
>few|TRBD1|TRBV4-3|TRBJ2-2
CASSQLPGQGVGELFF
TGCGCCAGCAGCCAACTTCCGGGACAGGGGGTCGGGGAGCTGTTTTTT
>few|.|TRBV5-1|TRBJ1-6
CASSVRLGDSPLHF
TGCGCCAGCAGCGTAAGACTTGGGGATTCACCCCTCCACTTT
>few|TRBD1|TRBV29-1|TRBJ2-7
CSGTKGQETYEQYF
TGCAGCGGTACAAAGGGACAGGAAACCTACGAGCAGTACTTC
>.|.|TRBV7-8|TRBJ2-5
CASSRGWQETQYF
TGTGCCAGCAGTAGGGGATGGCAAGAGACCCAGTACTTC
>once|TRBD1|TRBV2|TRBJ1-1
CASRTTGDGAFF
TGTGCCAGCAGGACAACAGGGGACGGAGCTTTCTTT
>.|.|TRBV4-3|TRBJ2-7
CASSQDGAGAPYEQYF
TGCGCCAGCAGCCAAGATGGGGCAGGGGCCCCCTACGAGCAGTACTTC
>.|.|TRBV10-3|TRBJ2-5
CAISDMTRKGETQYF
TGTGCCATCAGTGATATGACTAGAAAAGGGGAGACCCAGTACTTC
>few|.|TRBV5-1|TRBJ1-5
CASSAEGGTQQPQHF
TGCGCCAGCAGCGCCGAGGGAGGGACACAGCAGCCCCAGCATTTT
>few|.|TRBV4-2|TRBJ2-1
CASSQATGSSYNEQFF
TGTGCCAGCAGCCAAGCGACTGGGAGCTCCTACAATGAGCAGTTCTTC
>.|TRBD2|TRBV3-1|TRBJ2-5
CASSQDHGGQETQYF
TGTGCCAGCAGCCAAGATCACGGGGGGCAAGAGACCCAGTACTTC
>.|.|TRBV19|TRBJ2-7
CASSSIRRLSVEQYF
TGTGCCAGTAGTTCTATCCGGAGACTCAGTGTGGAGCAGTACTTC
>.|.|TRBV4-1|TRBJ2-5
CASSQAGIETQYF
TGCGCCAGCAGCCAAGCGGGGATTGAGACCCAGTACTTC
>.|TRBD2|TRBV28|TRBJ2-3
CASIPPPGLAGDDTQYF
TGTGCCAGCATCCCCCCCCCGGGACTAGCGGGGGACGATACGCAGTATTTT
>.|.|TRBV20-1|TRBJ2-1
CSARDLETYNEQFF
TGCAGTGCTAGAGATCTCGAGACCTACAATGAGCAGTTCTTC
>.|.|TRBV5-6|TRBJ1-1
CASSGLTVMNTEAFF
TGTGCCAGCAGCGGATTGACAGTGATGAACACTGAAGCTTTCTTT
>.|TRBD2|TRBV7-2|TRBJ2-1
CASSRRLAGFANEQFF
TGTGCCAGCAGCCGCCGACTAGCGGGCTTTGCAAATGAGCAGTTCTTC
>.|TRBD2|TRBV20-1|TRBJ2-1
CSARPPRTSGNEQFF
TGCAGTGCTAGGCCCCCTCGGACTAGCGGGAATGAGCAGTTCTTC
>.|.|TRBV7-9|TRBJ2-1
CASSLMNAGKFF
TGTGCCAGCAGCTTAATGAATGCTGGCAAGTTCTTC
>once|TRBD2|TRBV20-1|TRBJ2-7
CSASGRRDEQYF
TGCAGTGCTAGCGGGAGGCGGGATGAGCAGTACTTC
>.|TRBD1|TRBV28|TRBJ2-7
CASSFDRGGYEQYF
TGTGCCAGCAGTTTCGACAGGGGAGGCTACGAGCAGTACTTC
>.|.|TRBV12-3/TRBV12-4|TRBJ1-4
CASSFRADNEKLFF
TGTGCCAGCAGTTTCAGAGCAGATAATGAAAAGCTGTTTTTT
>.|TRBD2|TRBV7-2|TRBJ2-1
CASSLRSSGRALGNEQFF
TGTGCCAGCAGCTTAAGGAGTAGCGGGAGGGCATTGGGGAATGAGCAGTTCTTC
>few|TRBD1|TRBV2|TRBJ2-7
CASRERQGAYEQYF
TGTGCCAGCAGGGAACGACAGGGGGCCTACGAGCAGTACTTC
>few|TRBD2|TRBV4-1|TRBJ2-3
CASSQEGGYTDTQYF
TGCGCCAGCAGCCAAGAGGGAGGGTACACAGATACGCAGTATTTT
>.|.|TRBV29-1|TRBJ2-2
CSSQVGGYTGELFF
TGCAGCTCACAAGTTGGGGGTTACACCGGGGAGCTGTTTTTT
>.|TRBD1|TRBV29-1|TRBJ2-1
CSAASGGRAYNEQFF
TGCAGCGCCGCATCAGGGGGACGAGCCTACAATGAGCAGTTCTTC
>.|.|TRBV20-1|TRBJ1-2
CSARRGGGEVYGYTF
TGCAGTGCCCGCCGAGGCGGGGGAGAGGTCTATGGCTACACCTTC
>.|.|TRBV4-1|TRBJ2-7
CASSQAKGGFYEQYF
TGCGCCAGCAGCCAAGCTAAAGGGGGATTCTACGAGCAGTACTTC
>few|.|TRBV2|TRBJ2-1
CASSEAFSGEQFF
TGTGCCAGCAGTGAAGCATTTAGCGGTGAGCAGTTCTTC
>.|.|TRBV20-1|TRBJ2-1
CSASMAGIAYNEQFF
TGCAGTGCCAGCATGGCGGGAATAGCCTACAATGAGCAGTTCTTC
>few|.|TRBV5-1|TRBJ2-5
CASSSAGPEVQYF
TGCGCCAGCAGCTCCGCGGGTCCGGAGGTCCAGTACTTC